This T cell receptor beta chain comes out of a study of spatial heterogeneity in lung cancer. Time point indicated: sample taken at primary tumor resection. Every TCR cDNA molecule bore a unique molecular identifier. TCRdb called the 5' RACE reads again in MiXCR, with one record for every CDR3 protein. The data hold approximately 9,500 distinct CDR3 sequences, with 8% observed a single time. This clonotype was picked up a small number of times. Its antigen remains unidentified. Study-level findings and limits: Counts of expanded alpha and beta TCRs within tumors tracked the tumor nonsynonymous mutation count.

The germline V gene has CDR1 MNHEY and CDR2 SVGEGT. The V gene end was trimmed by 5 bases and the J gene end by 6 bases; junction bases not matched to a gene: 7. The CDR3 covers 15 residues. This receptor was obtained from a male donor with early-stage non-small cell lung cancer. The specimen was lung tumor tissue, collected at surgery. The V and J genes are TRBV6-2 or TRBV6-3 and TRBJ2-1; 10 bases fit TRBD2. CDR3 in DNA: TGTGCCAGCAGTCCGGGACTAGCGCCTTCCAATGAGCAGTTCTTC. This gives the protein CASSPGLAPSNEQFF.